These 27 T cell receptor beta chains originate from one sample sequenced in a study of shared clonotypes between healthy human individuals. The method was immunoSEQ multiplex PCR; TCRdb's version includes in-frame clones alone and lacks a portion of them. This sample has millions of clones, with around 95% found just once. The source material was naive CD4+ T cells sorted from blood. Subset: CD45RA+ positively selected. Receptors originate from a man aged 18 to 30 in good health.

V and J are TRBV6-5 and TRBJ2-7, with D possibly matching TRBD2 (6 bases). CDR1 MNHEY and CDR2 SVGAGI come from the germline V gene. The CDR3 is 15 residues long. The germline V and J ends were trimmed by 2 bases and 2 bases, with 13 bases remaining between them. CDR3 nucleotides: TGTGCCAGCAGTTACGATGGGCGGGGAGCCTACGAGCAGTACTTC. Translation gives CASSYDGRGAYEQYF.

CDR3 protein: CASSQLAGVHEQYF. The CDR3 DNA sequence: TGTGCCAGTAGCCAACTAGCGGGAGTGCACGAGCAGTACTTC. The chain is built from TRBV19 and TRBJ2-7; 11 nucleotides match TRBD2. Trimming at V came to 6 bases and at J to 5 bases, leaving 6 bases not matched to a gene. Germline CDR1 is LNHDA and CDR2 is SQIVND (reference sequence). This CDR3 comprises 14 residues.

The chain is built from TRBV21-1 and TRBJ1-1; the table calls TRBD1, which could not be checked here. TRBV21-1 is tagged as a pseudogene. This CDR3 is built from 16 residues. CDR3 protein: CASSLIRQGAWTEAFF. CDR3 nucleotides: TGTGCCAGCAGCTTAATAAGACAGGGGGCATGGACTGAAGCTTTCTTT.

On this clone: The sample carries other DNA sequences with the same CDR3. The V gene is TRBV6-1, the J gene TRBJ1-5; TRBD1 might be the D (5 bases). The CDR3 runs 13 residues. Deletions cut 6 bases from V and 3 bases from J, with 9 bases between. Per germline, CDR1 MNHNS and CDR2 SASEGT. CDR3 loop: CASRQGVNQPQHF. The CDR3 DNA follows: TGTGCCAGCAGGCAGGGAGTCAATCAGCCCCAGCATTTT.

Concerning this clone itself: The junction does not match germline at one end; this may be a read error. The V and J genes are TRBV2 and TRBJ2-3; tentative D call: TRBD2 (6 bases). This CDR3 comprises 13 residues. Germline CDR1 is SNHLY and CDR2 is FYNNEI. DNA of the CDR3: TGTGCCGGCAGGGTAGCGGGCACAGATACGCAGTATTTT. Protein: CAGRVAGTDTQYF.

With respect to this clone: Other nucleotide sequences in the sample specify the same CDR3. This chain uses TRBV2 with TRBJ2-2; tentatively, D is TRBD2 (6 bases). The CDR3 contains 14 residues. The germline gives CDR1 SNHLY, CDR2 FYNNEI. Trimming pared 8 bases from V and 1 base from J, leaving 11 bases between. The CDR3 spells CASGGQGNTGELFF. The CDR3 bases are TGTGCCAGCGGAGGGCAAGGGAACACCGGGGAGCTGTTTTTT.

The chain carries TRBV14 and TRBJ2-5; the D call may be TRBD1 or TRBD2 (5 bases each). V shed 4 bases and J shed 5 bases, with 11 bases lying between them. CDR1 is SGHDN, CDR2 FVKESK, per germline. The CDR3 loop spans 13 amino acids. The CDR3 coding sequence is TGTGCCAGCAGCCGGGGACCGGGGGAGACCCAGTACTTC. Translated: CASSRGPGETQYF.

The rearrangement links TRBV30 to TRBJ2-3; 14 bases match TRBD2. J gave up 6 bases and V 5 bases, and 7 bases lay outside the gene matches. Germline V gene sequence: CDR1 GTSNPN, CDR2 SVGIG (reference sequence). The CDR3 contains 15 residues. The chain's CDR3 is CAWSGTSGSYDTQYF. As DNA, the CDR3 is TGTGCCTGGTCCGGGACTAGCGGGAGTTATGATACGCAGTATTTT.

The chain combines TRBV5-1 with TRBJ2-2; 13 positions agree with TRBD2. Germline CDR1 SGHRS, CDR2 YFSETQ. The CDR3 runs 18 residues. Trimming removed 4 bases from V and 2 bases from J; junction bases left unmatched: 8. CDR3 amino acids: CASSLGLAGRGNTGELFF. In nucleotides, the CDR3 is TGCGCCAGCAGCCTGGGACTAGCGGGAAGGGGAAACACCGGGGAGCTGTTTTTT.

The V gene is TRBV11-2, the J gene TRBJ2-5; 9 bases agree with TRBD1. CDR1 and CDR2 (germline): SGHAT, FQNNGV. The CDR3 runs 15 residues. V gave up 5 bases and J gave up 4 bases; unmatched junction bases: 8. The CDR3, as DNA: TGTGCCAGCAGCACCAGAGGACAGGGGCTAGAGACCCAGTACTTC. Protein: CASSTRGQGLETQYF.

Regarding this clone: With a much larger clone just one base away, this may be a read error. The chain uses TRBV18 and TRBJ1-2; TRBD1 might be the D (5 bases). Germline V CDR1 and CDR2: KGHSH, LQKENI. CDR3 length equals 15 residues. The V end was cut by 3 bases, the J end by 6 bases, with 17 bases between. For the CDR3, the DNA is TGTGCCAGCTCACCCCGTCCGGGACTGCTAAATGGCTACACCTTC. Translation: CASSPRPGLLNGYTF. Full variable domain (missing parts from reference TRBV18 and TRBJ1-2): NAGVMQNPRHLVRRRGQEARLRCSPMKGHSHVYWYRQLPEEGLKFMVYLQKENIIDESGMPKERFSAEFPKEGPSILRIQQVVRGDSAAYFCASSPRPGLLNGYTFGSGTRLTVV.

This chain links TRBV5-4 with TRBJ2-7; TRBD2 matches at 12 bases. V gave up 7 bases and J gave up 3 bases; unmatched junction bases: 5. CDR1 is SGHNT and CDR2 is YYREEE in the germline V gene (reference sequence). CDR3 length equals 14 residues. The CDR3 spells CASSETSGSYEQYF. The DNA of the CDR3 is TGTGCCAGCTCGGAGACTAGCGGGAGCTACGAGCAGTACTTC.

The V call is TRBV6-6, the J call TRBJ2-5, with 9 nucleotides matching TRBD1. CDR1 and CDR2 from the germline V gene are MNHNY and SVGAGI (reference sequence). Trimming removed 5 bases from V and 6 bases from J; junction bases left unmatched: 7. This CDR3 spans 14 amino acids. The CDR3 sequence: CASSNGQGRQTQYF. For the CDR3, the DNA is TGTGCCAGCAGTAACGGACAGGGGAGGCAGACCCAGTACTTC.

J is TRBJ2-7 and V is TRBV18; D may be TRBD1 or TRBD2 (6 bases each). Trimming removed 0 bases from V and 6 bases from J, with 12 bases in between. The CDR3 contains 14 residues. The germline gives CDR1 KGHSH, CDR2 LQKENI. The CDR3 nucleotides are TGTGCCAGCTCACCACCGGGGGGACACGGCGAGCAGTACTTC. It yields the protein CASSPPGGHGEQYF.

The chain couples TRBV4-1 to TRBJ1-5; D uncertain. Trimming stripped 0 bases from V and 0 bases from J, with 3 bases between. Germline V CDR1 and CDR2: MGHRA, YSYEKL. The CDR3 is made up of 14 amino acids. CDR3 sequence reads: CASSQDFSNQPQHF. CDR3 DNA: TGCGCCAGCAGCCAAGATTTTAGCAATCAGCCCCAGCATTTT.

J is TRBJ1-4 and V is TRBV10-3; no definite D call. With 4 bases removed from V and 6 bases from J, the gap between germline ends came to 18 bases. The CDR3 runs 16 residues. Looked up from germline, CDR1 is ENHRY and CDR2 is SYGVKD. The CDR3: CAISVEVSYGHEKLFF. CDR3 coding DNA: TGTGCCATCAGTGTTGAAGTGAGCTACGGGCATGAAAAACTGTTTTTT.

The rearrangement uses TRBV13 and TRBJ2-7; D tentatively fits TRBD1 or TRBD2 (5 bases each). Looked up from germline, CDR1 is PRHDT and CDR2 is FYEKMQ (reference sequence). The CDR3 length is 15 residues. Trimming cost V 5 bases and J 1 base, with 15 bases left between them. The DNA for the CDR3 is TGTGCCAGCAGCCGAGGGACCCAGAGATCCTACGAGCAGTACTTC. Protein: CASSRGTQRSYEQYF.

Worth noting for this clone: Other nucleotide sequences in the sample specify the same CDR3. V gene TRBV7-2 combines with J gene TRBJ2-7, with D possibly TRBD2 on 6 matching bases. The CDR3 is 13 amino acids. V was pared by 5 bases and J by 7 bases, with 15 bases between. Germline V gene data show CDR1 as SGHTA and CDR2 as FQGNSA. The CDR3 sequence: CASSLLEGGEQYF. CDR3 DNA sequence: TGTGCCAGCAGCCTCTTAGAAGGAGGGGAGCAGTACTTC.

The V and J genes are TRBV7-2 and TRBJ1-3, with D perhaps TRBD1 (6 bases). Germline V gene data show CDR1 as SGHTA and CDR2 as FQGNSA. The CDR3 covers 16 residues. Trimming shortened V by 5 bases and J by 2 bases, and 16 bases separated the two germline ends. The CDR3 DNA sequence: TGTGCCAGCAGCAGAGGGGGACCCCCGCCTGGAAACACCATATATTTT. This translates into CASSRGGPPPGNTIYF.

This clone was counted a single time. This rearrangement joins TRBV5-5 to TRBJ1-2, with 9 bases fitting TRBD1. The CDR3 is made up of 13 amino acids. Per the germline V gene, CDR1 is SGHKS and CDR2 is YYEKEE (reference sequence). The V and J ends lost 4 bases and 3 bases, in that order; junction bases with no gene match: 1. CDR3 nucleotide sequence: TGTGCCAGCAGCCGGACAGGGGACTATGGCTACACCTTC. Its protein is CASSRTGDYGYTF.

The chain carries TRBV6-5 and TRBJ2-1, with D possibly TRBD2 on 5 matching bases. This CDR3 has 15 amino acids. CDR1 and CDR2 from the germline V gene are MNHEY and SVGAGI. V dropped 5 bases and J dropped 4 bases, with 15 bases sitting between them. CDR3 nucleotide sequence: TGTGCCAGCAGTCTACTGGAGGTACCTTACAATGAGCAGTTCTTC. This sequence encodes CASSLLEVPYNEQFF.

The chain recombines TRBV11-2 with TRBJ2-7; a possible D gene is TRBD1 (6 bases). This CDR3 comprises 15 residues. Germline loops: CDR1 SGHAT, CDR2 FQNNGV. The V end was cut by 1 base, the J end by 4 bases, with 14 bases between. Written as DNA, the CDR3 is TGTGCCAGCAGCTTAGCCGGGACAAGTCTTTACGAGCAGTACTTC. Its translation: CASSLAGTSLYEQYF.

The chain uses TRBV7-3 and TRBJ2-2, with D perhaps TRBD2 (6 bases). The V end was cut by 1 base, the J end by 7 bases, with 13 bases between. The germline CDR1 and CDR2 sequences are SGHTA and FQGTGA. This CDR3 has 15 amino acids. This CDR3 reads CASSLSSGQGGELFF. The CDR3 bases are TGTGCCAGCAGCTTAAGTAGCGGCCAAGGCGGGGAGCTGTTTTTT.

Details on this clone: The sample carries other DNA sequences with the same CDR3. The chain uses TRBV6-5 and TRBJ2-7, with D perhaps matching TRBD1 or TRBD2 (5 bases each). The CDR3 is 15 amino acids. The germline gives CDR1 MNHEY, CDR2 SVGAGI. The V gene lost 1 base and the J gene lost 0 bases, with 10 bases spanning the gap. CDR3 DNA sequence: TGTGCCAGCAGTTACTTTGCAGGGAGCTCCTACGAGCAGTACTTC. Protein sequence: CASSYFAGSSYEQYF.

The chain links TRBV7-2 to TRBJ2-3; D unresolved. The CDR3 spans 14 residues. CDR1 and CDR2 from the germline V gene are SGHTA and FQGNSA. V was trimmed by 3 bases and J by 1 base, leaving 8 bases between them. CDR3 protein: CASSFYGGTDTQYF. DNA for the CDR3: TGTGCCAGCAGCTTTTACGGAGGCACAGATACGCAGTATTTT.

This chain connects TRBV5-7 to TRBJ2-5, with 9 bases lining up with TRBD2. TRBV5-7 is marked as an open reading frame, function uncertain. The V gene end was trimmed by 2 bases and the J gene end by 4 bases; junction bases not matched to a gene: 9. The CDR3 extends over 16 amino acids. CDR3 amino acids: CASSFLRLAEIETQYF. The CDR3 nucleotides are TGTGCCAGCAGCTTCCTCAGACTAGCGGAAATAGAGACCCAGTACTTC.

The V call is TRBV2, the J call TRBJ2-7; maybe TRBD1 (5 bases). The CDR3 loop spans 14 amino acids. V dropped 3 bases and J dropped 0 bases, with 9 bases sitting between them. From germline, CDR1 is SNHLY and CDR2 FYNNEI. DNA for the CDR3: TGTGCCAGCAGTGAGGGGCCGTTCTCCTACGAGCAGTACTTC. As protein: CASSEGPFSYEQYF.